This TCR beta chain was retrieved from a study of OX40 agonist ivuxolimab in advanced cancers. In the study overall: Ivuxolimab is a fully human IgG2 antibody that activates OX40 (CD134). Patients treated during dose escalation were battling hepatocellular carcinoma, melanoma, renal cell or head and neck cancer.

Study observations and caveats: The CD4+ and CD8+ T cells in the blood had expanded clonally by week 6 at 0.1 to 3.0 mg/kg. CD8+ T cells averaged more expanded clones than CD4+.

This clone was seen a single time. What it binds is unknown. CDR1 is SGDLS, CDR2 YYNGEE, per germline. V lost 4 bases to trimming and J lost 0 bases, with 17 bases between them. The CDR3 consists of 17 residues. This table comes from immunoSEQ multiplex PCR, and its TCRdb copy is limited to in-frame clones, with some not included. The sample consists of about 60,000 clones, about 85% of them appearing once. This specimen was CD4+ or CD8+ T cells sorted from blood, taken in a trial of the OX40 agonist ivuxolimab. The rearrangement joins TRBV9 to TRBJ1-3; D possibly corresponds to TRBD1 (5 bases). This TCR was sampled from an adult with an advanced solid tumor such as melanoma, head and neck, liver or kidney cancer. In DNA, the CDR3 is TGTGCCAGCAGCCCACCGGGTGGGGGATTCTCTGGAAACACCATATATTTT. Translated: CASSPPGGGFSGNTIYF. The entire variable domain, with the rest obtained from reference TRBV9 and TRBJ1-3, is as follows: DSGVTQTPKHLITATGQRVTLRCSPRSGDLSVYWYQQSLDQGLQFLIQYYNGEERAKGNILERFSAQQFPDLHSELNLSSLELGDSALYFCASSPPGGGFSGNTIYFGEGSWLTVV.